These 25 T cell receptor beta chains share one sample of origin, sequenced in a study of blood T cell repertoires in COVID-19. Profiled with immunoSEQ multiplex PCR; TCRdb holds only in-frame clones, not every one. The data show under 250,000 clones, with roughly 90% seen just once and 2.7% held by the top ten. The specimen was peripheral blood. These receptors originate from an older woman with acute or convalescent COVID-19.

The chain recombines TRBV7-3 with TRBJ2-5; the D is unclear. This CDR3 has 14 residues. V was shortened by 2 bases and J by 5 bases, with 12 bases between the two germline ends. Germline V gene data show CDR1 as SGHTA and CDR2 as FQGTGA. CDR3 in amino acids: CASSLLSSSETQYF. For the CDR3, the DNA is TGTGCCAGCAGCTTATTGAGTTCGTCGGAGACCCAGTACTTC.

The V and J genes are TRBV18 and TRBJ1-6; tentatively, D is TRBD1 (6 bases). The CDR3 is 15 amino acids. Germline V lookup: CDR1 KGHSH, CDR2 LQKENI. The V and J ends lost 2 bases and 2 bases respectively, with 7 bases between them. The CDR3 DNA is TGTGCCAGCTCACCAACAGGGCCCTATAATTCACCCCTCCACTTT. Translating it yields CASSPTGPYNSPLHF.

The chain combines TRBV5-1 with TRBJ2-5; D possibly corresponds to TRBD1 (5 bases). The length of the CDR3 is 16 residues. Trimming left V 4 bases short and J 2 bases short, with 18 bases between. Germline CDR1 SGHRS, CDR2 YFSETQ. The DNA for the CDR3 is TGCGCCAGCAGCAGGACCGCTATACAGGCACAAGAGACCCAGTACTTC. Amino acids: CASSRTAIQAQETQYF.

The genes are TRBV21-1 and TRBJ2-5; whether TRBD2, the table's D call, matches the DNA was not checked. TRBV21-1 is assigned pseudogene status. There are 18 residues in the CDR3. The CDR3 protein is CASSKAQLAGNRQETQYF. The CDR3 DNA sequence: TGTGCCAGCAGCAAAGCCCAACTAGCGGGAAACCGACAAGAGACCCAGTACTTC.

The chain combines TRBV11-3 with TRBJ2-3; D is perhaps TRBD1 (5 bases). From germline, CDR1 is SGHNT and CDR2 YENEEA. V gave up 5 bases and J gave up 3 bases, with 9 bases separating them. This CDR3 has 13 amino acids. The CDR3 sequence: CASSPPGTDTQYF. As DNA, the CDR3 is TGTGCCAGCAGCCCCCCAGGGACAGATACGCAGTATTTT.

A single count supports this clone. This chain connects TRBV6-5 to TRBJ1-1, with no clear D. Per germline, CDR1 MNHEY and CDR2 SVGAGI. The CDR3 has 14 residues. V was clipped by 6 bases and J by 6 bases, with 17 bases between them. The CDR3, as DNA: TGTGCCAGCAGCCCCTCCGGAAGGAGATCTGAAGCTTTCTTT. Translating it yields CASSPSGRRSEAFF.

This rearrangement joins TRBV6-2 or TRBV6-3 to TRBJ2-7, with 7 bases fitting TRBD1. Trimming took 3 bases from V and 3 from J; bases not matched to a gene: 5. Germline values: CDR1 MNHEY, CDR2 SVGEGT. CDR3 size: 14 residues. The chain's CDR3 is CASSYRPGGYEQYF. In nucleotides, the CDR3 is TGTGCCAGCAGTTATAGGCCAGGGGGCTACGAGCAGTACTTC.

The V and J genes are TRBV30 and TRBJ1-2; D is ambiguous. The length of the CDR3 is 11 residues. Germline loops: CDR1 GTSNPN, CDR2 SVGIG (reference sequence). The V gene lost 1 base and the J gene lost 8 bases, with 8 bases spanning the gap. For the CDR3, the DNA is TGTGCCTGGAGTGGAGCGCTGGGCTACACCTTC. This encodes CAWSGALGYTF.

The chain is built from TRBV2 and TRBJ1-1; 8 nucleotides match TRBD1. This CDR3 contains 13 residues. CDR1 and CDR2 from the germline V gene are SNHLY and FYNNEI. V lost 6 bases to trimming and J lost 4 bases; unmatched junction nucleotides: 4. The CDR3 nucleotides are TGTGCCAGCAGACCCACAGGGGGCACTGAAGCTTTCTTT. Protein: CASRPTGGTEAFF.

This clone has a single count. This chain joins TRBV10-3 and TRBJ1-1; 10 positions agree with TRBD1. The length of the CDR3 is 15 residues. CDR1 is ENHRY, CDR2 SYGVKD, per germline. V gave up 4 bases and J gave up 6 bases; unmatched junction bases: 8. CDR3 in DNA: TGTGCCATCAGTGCCGGGACAGGGACAGGGGCTGAAGCTTTCTTT. Protein product: CAISAGTGTGAEAFF.

V gene TRBV2 combines with J gene TRBJ2-3; 10 bases align to TRBD2. The CDR3 is 15 amino acids. V lost 3 bases and J lost 5; bases outside the gene matches: 5. Germline V CDR1 and CDR2: SNHLY, FYNNEI. CDR3 bases: TGTGCCAGCAGTGACGTAGCGGGAGGTGTAGATACGCAGTATTTT. This sequence encodes CASSDVAGGVDTQYF.

The chain has TRBV5-6 and TRBJ1-1, with D maybe TRBD1 (5 bases). The germline V and J ends were trimmed by 6 bases and 7 bases, with 10 bases remaining between them. Germline V gives CDR1 SGHDT, CDR2 YYEEEE. This CDR3 spans 11 amino acids. CDR3 DNA: TGTGCCAGCACGCAGGGATATGAAGCTTTCTTT. The encoded protein is CASTQGYEAFF.

The chain employs TRBV24-1 and TRBJ1-1; 11 bases agree with TRBD1. There are 15 residues in the CDR3. The V gene end was trimmed by 3 bases and the J gene end by 4 bases; junction bases not matched to a gene: 3. Germline V gene sequence: CDR1 KGHDR, CDR2 SFDVKD. The CDR3 is CATSDPGQGGTEAFF. Written as DNA, the CDR3 is TGTGCCACCAGTGATCCGGGACAGGGGGGCACTGAAGCTTTCTTT.

The chain employs TRBV7-6 and TRBJ1-1; D is uncertain. CDR1 and CDR2 (germline): SGHVS, FNYEAQ. This CDR3 region has 15 residues. V lost 0 bases and J 0 bases, leaving 8 bases between the germline ends. The CDR3 sequence is CASSLASVLNTEAFF. DNA for the CDR3: TGTGCCAGCAGCTTAGCGTCAGTACTGAACACTGAAGCTTTCTTT.

V gene TRBV30 combines with J gene TRBJ1-2; tentatively, D is TRBD1 (5 bases). Between the trimmed V and J ends, which lost 4 bases and 1 base, there was a span of 16 bases. Germline loops: CDR1 GTSNPN, CDR2 SVGIG (reference sequence). The CDR3 is 15 residues long. The CDR3 region has the DNA TGTGCCTGGAATCGACAGTCACTCCTTAACTATGGCTACACCTTC. This translates into CAWNRQSLLNYGYTF.

The chain combines TRBV7-2 with TRBJ2-1; TRBD2 matches 8 bases. Germline values: CDR1 SGHTA, CDR2 FQGNSA. The CDR3 covers 18 residues. After removal of 0 bases from V and 5 bases from J, the junction contained 12 bases not matched to a gene. CDR3 bases: TGTGCCAGCAGCTTAGCGCGCGATAAGCGGGGGAGTGACAATGAGCAGTTCTTC. The encoded protein is CASSLARDKRGSDNEQFF.

The chain joins TRBV5-4 to TRBJ2-5; perhaps TRBD1 as D (6 bases). This CDR3 comprises 14 residues. Looked up from germline, CDR1 is SGHNT and CDR2 is YYREEE (reference sequence). Trimming cost V 5 bases and J 6 bases, with 17 bases left between them. CDR3 in amino acids: CASSPLEGVKTQYF. DNA for the CDR3: TGTGCCAGCAGTCCCCTAGAGGGGGTGAAGACCCAGTACTTC.

CDR3 coding DNA: TGTGCCAGCAGCCAAGTCCGGGACAGCTATCAGCCCCAGCATTTT. Its translation: CASSQVRDSYQPQHF. The V and J genes are TRBV4-2 and TRBJ1-5, with TRBD1 matching 7 bases. The CDR3 is 15 amino acids. V dropped 1 base and J dropped 5; count of bases not matched to a gene: 5. Germline V lookup: CDR1 LGHNA, CDR2 YNFKEQ.

This chain connects TRBV6-2 or TRBV6-3 to TRBJ2-1; TRBD2 aligns across 16 bases. The CDR3 is made up of 20 amino acids. CDR1 is MNHEY and CDR2 is SVGEGT in the germline V gene. The V gene end was trimmed by 4 bases and the J gene end by 0 bases; junction bases not matched to a gene: 9. The CDR3 loop is CASSFSGTSGRGSSYNEQFF. In DNA, the CDR3 is TGTGCCAGCAGTTTCTCAGGGACTAGCGGGAGGGGATCCTCCTACAATGAGCAGTTCTTC.

This sequence joins TRBV3-1 (or the pseudogene TRBV3-2) and TRBJ1-2; D gene unclear. This CDR3 region has 14 residues. Deletions cut 1 base from V and 3 bases from J, with 9 bases between. From germline, CDR1 is LGHDT and CDR2 YNNKEL (reference sequence). The CDR3 coding sequence is TGTGCCAGCAGCCAAGCAAGGAGAGACTATGGCTACACCTTC. It translates to CASSQARRDYGYTF.

The gene calls are TRBV30 and TRBJ1-1; 8 bases map to TRBD1. The CDR3 length is 11 residues. J gave up 7 bases and V 4 bases, and 2 bases lay outside the gene matches. The germline V gene has CDR1 GTSNPN and CDR2 SVGIG (reference sequence). Here the CDR3 DNA reads TGTGCCTGGACAGGGGGCGTTGAAGCTTTCTTT. Encoded protein: CAWTGGVEAFF.

The chain carries TRBV13 and TRBJ2-3; D is possibly TRBD1 (6 bases). Trimming removed 3 bases from V and 1 base from J, with 11 bases in between. The CDR3 totals 15 residues. Germline CDR1 is PRHDT and CDR2 is FYEKMQ (reference sequence). For the CDR3, the DNA is TGTGCCAGCAGCTTGGGGGCGGATGGCACAGATACGCAGTATTTT. Encoded protein: CASSLGADGTDTQYF.

The gene calls are TRBV2 and TRBJ1-1, with 9 bases lining up with TRBD1. Germline loops: CDR1 SNHLY, CDR2 FYNNEI. This CDR3 contains 15 residues. The junction had 12 bases not matched to a gene; V was cut back by 7 bases and J by 6 bases. In DNA form, the CDR3 reads TGTGCCAGCACTGGGGACAGGGTAGCGGTGGCTGAAGCTTTCTTT. Translating gives CASTGDRVAVAEAFF.

The genes are TRBV4-1 and TRBJ1-3; no reliable D call. The CDR3 is 15 residues long. From germline, CDR1 is MGHRA and CDR2 YSYEKL. V dropped 6 bases and J dropped 0 bases, with 12 bases sitting between them. The CDR3 sequence is CASRRAYLSGNTIYF. DNA of the CDR3: TGCGCCAGCAGGCGAGCCTACCTCTCTGGAAACACCATATATTTT.

The genes are TRBV6-5 and TRBJ1-1, with a possible D match to TRBD1 (5 bases). Germline CDR1 reads MNHEY; CDR2 reads SVGAGI. Trimming took off 9 bases at V and 5 bases at J, with 19 bases between the two ends. The CDR3 has 14 amino acids. The CDR3 loop is CASYPRGRGTEAFF. The CDR3 nucleotides are TGTGCCAGTTACCCTCGGGGGAGGGGAACTGAAGCTTTCTTT.